These 19 T cell receptor beta chains came from one sample sequenced in a study of T cells in Graves' hyperthyroidism and ophthalmopathy. Template material for amplifying TCR beta CDR3 regions consisted of RNA transcripts. The HTBI primer set drove a first-round RT-PCR of the TCR CDR3. MiXCR was run by TCRdb on the multiplex PCR reads, yielding one entry per CDR3 protein. The data contain fewer than 850,000 distinct CDR3 sequences, 15% to 20% of them seen just once; the ten biggest clones take up about 16%. What was sequenced was blood. Receptor source: a man aged 50-59 years with Graves' hyperthyroidism.

This clonotype was seen ten or more times. The J gene is TRBJ2-7, the V gene TRBV28; 14 positions agree with TRBD2. This CDR3 comprises 16 residues. CDR1 is MDHEN, CDR2 SYDVKM, per germline. Trimming took 5 bases from V and 5 from J; bases not matched to a gene: 8. The CDR3 protein is CASSVLTSGRDHEQYF. In nucleotides, the CDR3 is TGTGCCAGCAGTGTGCTGACTAGCGGGAGGGACCACGAGCAGTACTTC.

As regards this clonotype: This may arise from a read error, as a much more abundant clone is one base away. V gene TRBV7-9 combines with J gene TRBJ2-6; D possibly matches TRBD1 or TRBD2 (6 bases each). The CDR3 sequence is 18 residues long. CDR1 and CDR2 from the germline V gene are SEHNR and FQNEAQ (reference sequence). Here the CDR3 reads CANSSREKGGSGANVLTF. CDR3 nucleotides: TGTGCCAACAGCTCTCGAGAGAAGGGGGGCTCTGGGGCCAACGTCCTGACTTTC.

This clonotype came up many times. The gene calls are TRBV12-3 or TRBV12-4 and TRBJ2-7; D uncertain. Trimming pared 0 bases from V and 4 bases from J, leaving 10 bases between. This CDR3 has 14 amino acids. As DNA, the CDR3 is TGTGCCAGCAGTTTAGCGCTCGGACGGTACGAGCAGTACTTC. Its protein is CASSLALGRYEQYF.

This clonotype was counted only a few times. The chain combines TRBV13 with TRBJ1-5; 7 bases map to TRBD1. Trimming removed 7 bases from V and 3 bases from J; junction bases left unmatched: 6. CDR3 length: 14 amino acids. CDR1 and CDR2 (germline): PRHDT, FYEKMQ (reference sequence). CDR3 protein: CASTRGQPNQPQHF. The CDR3 DNA is TGTGCCAGCACCAGGGGACAGCCCAATCAGCCCCAGCATTTT.

Regarding this clonotype: Since a much larger clone is just one base distant, this may be a read error. The rearrangement links TRBV12-3 or TRBV12-4 to TRBJ2-2; D may be TRBD1 or TRBD2 (5 bases each). The CDR3 runs to 14 residues. The CDR3 is CASSWGSNTRELFF. CDR3 nucleotides: TGTGCCAGCAGCTGGGGGTCCAACACCAGGGAGCTGTTTTTT.

In this sample, this clonotype turned up once. Written as DNA, the CDR3 is TGTGCTAGTGGTTTGGCCGGACTAGCGGGACCAGATACGCAGTATTTT. Translated: CASGLAGLAGPDTQYF. The V gene is TRBV12-5, the J gene TRBJ2-3; 12 nucleotides line up with TRBD2. The J segment lost 4 bases and the V segment lost 1 base, leaving 3 bases of the junction unmatched. This CDR3 spans 16 amino acids. The germline V gene has CDR1 LGHNT and CDR2 FRNRAP.

This clonotype showed up many times. CDR3 sequence reads: CASSRQGDYEQYF. The CDR3 DNA follows: TGTGCCAGCAGTCGACAGGGAGACTACGAGCAGTACTTC. The chain uses TRBV27 and TRBJ2-7; 7 nucleotides line up with TRBD1. Per the germline V gene, CDR1 is MNHEY and CDR2 is SMNVEV (reference sequence). Trimming at V came to 5 bases and at J to 3 bases, leaving 4 bases not matched to a gene. The CDR3 length is 13 residues.

There are many counts of this clonotype. V is TRBV19 and J is TRBJ1-4, with D possibly TRBD1 on 5 matching bases. CDR1 and CDR2 from the germline V gene are LNHDA and SQIVND (reference sequence). V lost 5 bases and J 4 bases, leaving 17 bases between the germline ends. This CDR3 contains 16 residues. The CDR3 reads CASSPRTGADNEKLFF. DNA of the CDR3: TGTGCCAGTAGTCCGAGAACAGGTGCCGATAATGAAAAACTGTTTTTT.

Regarding this clonotype: This is likely a read error, given that the CDR3 carries no conserved phenylalanine or tryptophan at its end. The chain carries TRBV5-1 and TRBJ2-3, with D hard to call. The length of the CDR3 is 12 residues. Deletions cut 0 bases from V and 4 bases from J, with 3 bases between. Germline CDR1 reads SGHRS; CDR2 reads YFSETQ. The CDR3, as DNA: TGCGCCAGCAGCTTGGGCGCAGATACGCAGTATTTA. Its translation is CASSLGADTQYL.

This clonotype was counted many times. The chain uses TRBV7-6 and TRBJ2-7; 10 positions match TRBD1. Germline V gene sequence: CDR1 SGHVS, CDR2 FNYEAQ. V shed 4 bases, J shed 6 bases, and the junction held 6 bases outside the gene matches. The CDR3 extends over 14 amino acids. The CDR3 DNA sequence: TGTGCCAGCAGCTCCTCCGGGACAGGGGTCGAGCAGTACTTC. The encoded protein is CASSSSGTGVEQYF.

This clonotype was seen many times. The gene calls are TRBV28 and TRBJ2-1; TRBD2 aligns across 10 bases. Germline trimming cut 8 bases from V and 4 bases from J; bases unmatched to any gene: 5. CDR1 and CDR2 from the germline V gene are MDHEN and SYDVKM. This CDR3 contains 14 residues. CDR3 amino acids: CASQGLADYNEQFF. For the CDR3, the DNA is TGTGCCAGCCAAGGACTAGCGGATTACAATGAGCAGTTCTTC.

This clonotype was observed a handful of times. The chain carries TRBV7-2 and TRBJ1-5, with D uncertain. V gave up 1 base and J gave up 0 bases, with 10 bases separating them. The germline CDR1 and CDR2 sequences are SGHTA and FQGNSA. The CDR3 is 16 residues long. This chain's CDR3 is CASSLEATDSNQPQHF. CDR3 bases: TGTGCCAGCAGCTTAGAAGCGACCGATAGCAATCAGCCCCAGCATTTT.

This clonotype was found a few times. The chain links TRBV20-1 to TRBJ2-1; 12 positions match TRBD2. V lost 6 bases, J lost 3 bases, and 9 bases stayed unmatched. CDR3 length: 16 residues. CDR1 and CDR2 (germline): DFQATT, SNEGSKA (reference sequence). The DNA for the CDR3 is TGCAGTGCATCCCGGGGACTAGCGGGCCACTACAATGAGCAGTTCTTC. This translates into CSASRGLAGHYNEQFF.

There are a few counts of this clonotype. The chain carries TRBV7-2 and TRBJ2-5; 8 nucleotides line up with TRBD1. J was trimmed by 7 bases and V by 6 bases; bases with no gene match: 13. The CDR3 runs 15 residues. Germline V CDR1 and CDR2: SGHTA, FQGNSA. CDR3 nucleotides: TGTGCCAGCAGTTCAGACAGGGGCGCCCTCCGGACCCAGTACTTC. It encodes CASSSDRGALRTQYF. Variable domain in full (rest from reference TRBV7-2 and TRBJ2-5): GAGVSQSPSNKVTEKGKDVELRCDPISGHTALYWYRQSLGQGLEFLIYFQGNSAPDKSGLPSDRFSAERTGGSVSTLTIQRTQQEDSAVYLCASSSDRGALRTQYFGPGTRLLVL.

This clonotype showed up many times. V and J are TRBV28 and TRBJ2-7, with 11 bases fitting TRBD2. CDR1 MDHEN and CDR2 SYDVKM come from the germline V gene. J gave up 5 bases and V 3 bases, and 9 bases lay outside the gene matches. The CDR3 is 16 amino acids. CDR3 residues: CASSFSSGRRQNEQYF. CDR3 nucleotide sequence: TGTGCCAGCAGTTTTTCTAGCGGGAGGCGACAAAACGAGCAGTACTTC.

The chain couples TRBV6-1 to TRBJ2-7, with 7 nucleotides matching TRBD1. The CDR3 contains 14 residues. CDR1 and CDR2 from the germline V gene are MNHNS and SASEGT. After removal of 6 bases from V and 2 bases from J, the junction contained 7 bases not matched to a gene. The CDR3: CASSLNRGAYEQYF. CDR3 coding DNA: TGTGCCAGCAGCCTCAACAGGGGTGCCTACGAGCAGTACTTC.

This clonotype was seen many times. This chain joins TRBV3-1 and TRBJ2-1; D not certain. Trimming cost V 3 bases and J 0 bases, with 9 bases left between them. The CDR3 has 15 amino acids. The germline gives CDR1 LGHDT, CDR2 YNNKEL (reference sequence). CDR3: CASSHTGTSYNEQFF. CDR3 DNA sequence: TGTGCCAGCAGCCATACTGGCACCTCCTACAATGAGCAGTTCTTC.

Worth noting for this clonotype: A much larger clone is a single base away; this may be a read error. The chain uses TRBV6-1 and TRBJ2-1; TRBD2 matches at 8 bases. Germline assignment: CDR1 MNHNS and CDR2 SASEGT. Trimming removed 3 bases from V and 6 bases from J; junction bases left unmatched: 10. This CDR3 is 16 amino acids long. The CDR3 DNA is TGTGCCAGCAGTGACGGGGGGGGCAGGGCGGGCAATGAGCAGTTCTTC. Translated, it gives CASSDGGGRAGNEQFF.

This clonotype was found many times. The chain couples TRBV20-1 to TRBJ2-3; perhaps TRBD2 as D (5 bases). Germline-derived CDR1 and CDR2 are DFQATT and SNEGSKA (reference sequence). The CDR3 contains 13 residues. V dropped 6 bases and J dropped 3 bases, with 13 bases sitting between them. The CDR3 region is CSALLVETDTQYF. The CDR3 DNA reads as TGCAGTGCCCTACTAGTGGAGACAGATACGCAGTATTTT.